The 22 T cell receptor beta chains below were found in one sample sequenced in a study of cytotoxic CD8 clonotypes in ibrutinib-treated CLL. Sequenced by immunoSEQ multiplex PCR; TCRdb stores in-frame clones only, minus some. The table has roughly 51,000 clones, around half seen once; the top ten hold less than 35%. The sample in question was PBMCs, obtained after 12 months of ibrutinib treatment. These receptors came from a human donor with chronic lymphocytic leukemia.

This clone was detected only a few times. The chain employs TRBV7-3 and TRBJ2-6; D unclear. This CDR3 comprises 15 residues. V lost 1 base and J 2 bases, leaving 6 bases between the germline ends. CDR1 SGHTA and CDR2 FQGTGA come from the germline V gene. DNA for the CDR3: TGTGCCAGCAGCTTAAGTAGGGCTGGGGCCAACGTCCTGACTTTC. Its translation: CASSLSRAGANVLTF.

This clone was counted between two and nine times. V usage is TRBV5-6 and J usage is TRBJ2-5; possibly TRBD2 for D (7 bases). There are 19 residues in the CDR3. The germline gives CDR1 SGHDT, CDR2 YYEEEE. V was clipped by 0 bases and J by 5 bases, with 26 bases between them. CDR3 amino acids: CASSLVTLSGPTGGETQYF. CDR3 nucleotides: TGTGCCAGCAGCTTGGTCACCCTTAGCGGGCCCACCGGGGGCGAGACCCAGTACTTC.

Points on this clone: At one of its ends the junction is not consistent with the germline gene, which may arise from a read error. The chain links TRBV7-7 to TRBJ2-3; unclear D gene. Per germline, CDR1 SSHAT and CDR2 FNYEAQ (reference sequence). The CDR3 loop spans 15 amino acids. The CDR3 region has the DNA TGTGCTAGCAGCCGTACAACAGCAGTCACAGATACGCAGTATTTT. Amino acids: CASSRTTAVTDTQYF.

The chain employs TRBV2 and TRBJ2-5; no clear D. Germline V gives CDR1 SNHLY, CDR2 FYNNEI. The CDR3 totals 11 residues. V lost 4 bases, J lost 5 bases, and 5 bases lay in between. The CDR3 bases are TGTGCCAGCAGTGCAGAGGAGACCCAGTACTTC. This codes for CASSAEETQYF.

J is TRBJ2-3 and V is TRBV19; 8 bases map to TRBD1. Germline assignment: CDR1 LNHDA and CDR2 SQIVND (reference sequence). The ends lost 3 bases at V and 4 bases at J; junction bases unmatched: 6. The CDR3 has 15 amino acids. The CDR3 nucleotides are TGTGCCAGTAGTATCGAAGGGACAGGCCCAGATACGCAGTATTTT. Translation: CASSIEGTGPDTQYF.

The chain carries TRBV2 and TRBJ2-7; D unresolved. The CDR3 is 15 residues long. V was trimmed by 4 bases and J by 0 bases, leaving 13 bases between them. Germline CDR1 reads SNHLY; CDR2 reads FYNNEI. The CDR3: CASSVTAGRSYEQYF. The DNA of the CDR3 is TGTGCCAGCAGTGTGACGGCCGGCCGCTCCTACGAGCAGTACTTC.

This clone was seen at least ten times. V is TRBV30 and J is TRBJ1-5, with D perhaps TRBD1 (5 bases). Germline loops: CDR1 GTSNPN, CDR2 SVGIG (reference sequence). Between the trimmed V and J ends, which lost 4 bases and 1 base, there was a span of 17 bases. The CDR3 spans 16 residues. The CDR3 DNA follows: TGTGCCTGGACCCCCGCGCCGGGGGTGAGCAATCAGCCCCAGCATTTT. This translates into CAWTPAPGVSNQPQHF.

CDR3 bases: TGTGCCAGTAGTATAGAAGTGGCTTTATATGGCTACACCTTC. This codes for CASSIEVALYGYTF. J is TRBJ1-2 and V is TRBV19; D unclear. V was pared by 0 bases and J by 5 bases, with 10 bases between. The CDR3 has 14 residues. Germline values: CDR1 LNHDA, CDR2 SQIVND (reference sequence).

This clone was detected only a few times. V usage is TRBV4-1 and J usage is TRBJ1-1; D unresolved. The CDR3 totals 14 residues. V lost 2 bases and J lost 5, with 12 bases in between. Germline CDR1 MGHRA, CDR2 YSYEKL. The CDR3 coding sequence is TGCGCCAGCAGCCAAACTTCCCTGGGGACTGAAGCTTTCTTT. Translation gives CASSQTSLGTEAFF.

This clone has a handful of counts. The CDR3 DNA is TGTGCCAGCTCAGTACAGGGGAAGACTGAAGCTTTCTTT. Translating it yields CASSVQGKTEAFF. This rearrangement joins TRBV18 to TRBJ1-1; the match to TRBD1 covers 7 bases. Trimming removed 5 bases from V and 5 bases from J; junction bases left unmatched: 5. CDR3 length equals 13 residues. CDR1 is KGHSH and CDR2 is LQKENI in the germline V gene. The complete variable domain, with remaining parts taken from reference TRBV18 and TRBJ1-1, reads NAGVMQNPRHLVRRRGQEARLRCSPMKGHSHVYWYRQLPEEGLKFMVYLQKENIIDESGMPKERFSAEFPKEGPSILRIQQVVRGDSAAYFCASSVQGKTEAFFGQGTRLTVV.

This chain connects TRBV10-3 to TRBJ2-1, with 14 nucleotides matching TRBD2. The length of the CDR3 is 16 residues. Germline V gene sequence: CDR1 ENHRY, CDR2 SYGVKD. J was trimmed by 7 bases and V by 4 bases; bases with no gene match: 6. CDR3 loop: CAISVGTSGSKNEQFF. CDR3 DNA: TGTGCCATCAGTGTGGGGACTAGCGGGAGTAAGAATGAGCAGTTCTTC.

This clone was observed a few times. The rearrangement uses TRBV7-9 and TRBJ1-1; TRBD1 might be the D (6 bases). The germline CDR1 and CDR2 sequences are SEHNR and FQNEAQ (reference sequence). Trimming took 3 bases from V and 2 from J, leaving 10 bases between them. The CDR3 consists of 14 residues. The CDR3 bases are TGTGCCAGCAGCTTGGGGGCAGTAAACACTGAAGCTTTCTTT. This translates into CASSLGAVNTEAFF.

The CDR3 spells CASSKSGADRTDTQYF. Here the CDR3 DNA reads TGTGCCAGCAGTAAAAGCGGGGCCGATCGCACAGATACGCAGTATTTT. This chain joins TRBV25-1 and TRBJ2-3, with TRBD2 identical over 7 bases. Trimming cost V 5 bases and J 1 base; bases outside gene matches: 9. CDR1 and CDR2 (germline): MGHDK, SYGVNS. The CDR3 sequence is 16 residues long.

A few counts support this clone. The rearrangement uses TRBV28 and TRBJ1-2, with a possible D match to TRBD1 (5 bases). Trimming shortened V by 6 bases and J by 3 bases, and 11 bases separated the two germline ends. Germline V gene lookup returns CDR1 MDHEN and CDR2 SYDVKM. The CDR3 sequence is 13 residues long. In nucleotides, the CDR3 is TGTGCCAGCAGCCCCGGGACGGACTATGGCTACACCTTC. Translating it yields CASSPGTDYGYTF.

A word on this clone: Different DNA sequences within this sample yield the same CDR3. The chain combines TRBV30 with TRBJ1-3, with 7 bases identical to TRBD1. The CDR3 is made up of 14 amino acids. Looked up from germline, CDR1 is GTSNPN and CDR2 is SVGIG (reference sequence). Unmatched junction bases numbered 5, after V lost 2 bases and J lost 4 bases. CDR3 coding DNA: TGTGCCTGGAGTAGACAGGGTGGCGGAAACACCATATATTTT. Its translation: CAWSRQGGGNTIYF.

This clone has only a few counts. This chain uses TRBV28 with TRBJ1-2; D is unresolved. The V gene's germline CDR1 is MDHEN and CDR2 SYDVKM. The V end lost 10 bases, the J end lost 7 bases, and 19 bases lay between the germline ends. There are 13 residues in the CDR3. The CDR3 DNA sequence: TGTGCCACCGACCCGGTTGTGCGGAGTGGCTACACCTTC. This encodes CATDPVVRSGYTF.

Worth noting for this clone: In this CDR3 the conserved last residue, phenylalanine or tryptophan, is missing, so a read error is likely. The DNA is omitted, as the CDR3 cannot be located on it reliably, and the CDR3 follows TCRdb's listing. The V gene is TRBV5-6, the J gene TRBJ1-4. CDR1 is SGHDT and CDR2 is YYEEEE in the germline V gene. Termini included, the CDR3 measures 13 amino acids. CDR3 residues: CASSLWGGGPGLV.

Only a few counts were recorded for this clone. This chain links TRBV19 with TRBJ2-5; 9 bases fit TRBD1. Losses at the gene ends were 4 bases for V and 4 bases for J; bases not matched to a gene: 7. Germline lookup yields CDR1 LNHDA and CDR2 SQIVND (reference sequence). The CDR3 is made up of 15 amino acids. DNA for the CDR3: TGTGCCAGTAGTAGCCCGGGACAGGGACGAGAGACCCAGTACTTC. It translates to CASSSPGQGRETQYF.

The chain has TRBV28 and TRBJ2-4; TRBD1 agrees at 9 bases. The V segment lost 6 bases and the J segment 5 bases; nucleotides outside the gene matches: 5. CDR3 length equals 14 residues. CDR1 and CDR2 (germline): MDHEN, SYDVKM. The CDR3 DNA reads TGTGCCAGCAGGGAGGACAGGGGACAAAACATTCAGTACTTC. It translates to CASREDRGQNIQYF.

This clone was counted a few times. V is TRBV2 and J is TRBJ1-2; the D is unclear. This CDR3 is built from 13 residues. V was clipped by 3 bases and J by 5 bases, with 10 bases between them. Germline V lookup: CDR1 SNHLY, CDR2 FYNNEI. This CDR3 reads CASSDNSIYGYTF. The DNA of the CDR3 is TGTGCCAGCAGTGACAACAGTATATATGGCTACACCTTC.

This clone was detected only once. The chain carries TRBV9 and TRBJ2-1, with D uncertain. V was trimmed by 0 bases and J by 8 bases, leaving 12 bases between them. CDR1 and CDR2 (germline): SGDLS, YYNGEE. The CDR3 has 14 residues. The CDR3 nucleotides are TGTGCCAGCAGCGTAGGATACGGTTTCGATGAGCAGTTCTTC. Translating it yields CASSVGYGFDEQFF. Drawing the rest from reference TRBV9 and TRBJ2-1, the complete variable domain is DSGVTQTPKHLITATGQRVTLRCSPRSGDLSVYWYQQSLDQGLQFLIQYYNGEERAKGNILERFSAQQFPDLHSELNLSSLELGDSALYFCASSVGYGFDEQFFGPGTRLTVL.

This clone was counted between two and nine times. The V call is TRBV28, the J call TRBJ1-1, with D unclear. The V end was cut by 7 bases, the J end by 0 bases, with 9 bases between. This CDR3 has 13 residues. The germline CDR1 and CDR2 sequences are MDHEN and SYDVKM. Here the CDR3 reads CASNGPLNTEAFF. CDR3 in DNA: TGTGCCAGCAACGGACCGTTGAACACTGAAGCTTTCTTT.